This record looks at one T cell receptor beta chain sequence and its context. This record belongs to a study of blood T cell repertoires in COVID-19. The V gene lost 1 base and the J gene lost 1 base, with 5 bases spanning the gap. CDR1 GTSNPN and CDR2 SVGIG come from the germline V gene (reference sequence). CDR3 length: 13 residues. Sequencing used immunoSEQ multiplex PCR; TCRdb keeps in-frame clones, though not all of them. The table shows more than 400,000 clones, with roughly nine tenths occurring only once. The receptor's source is a woman under 30 who had recovered from COVID-19. Sequencing input: PBMCs or T cells enriched from blood (not recorded which). This chain connects TRBV30 to TRBJ1-5; no firm D call. This chain's CDR3 is CAWSGESNQPQHF. Written as DNA, the CDR3 is TGTGCCTGGAGTGGAGAAAGCAATCAGCCCCAGCATTTT.